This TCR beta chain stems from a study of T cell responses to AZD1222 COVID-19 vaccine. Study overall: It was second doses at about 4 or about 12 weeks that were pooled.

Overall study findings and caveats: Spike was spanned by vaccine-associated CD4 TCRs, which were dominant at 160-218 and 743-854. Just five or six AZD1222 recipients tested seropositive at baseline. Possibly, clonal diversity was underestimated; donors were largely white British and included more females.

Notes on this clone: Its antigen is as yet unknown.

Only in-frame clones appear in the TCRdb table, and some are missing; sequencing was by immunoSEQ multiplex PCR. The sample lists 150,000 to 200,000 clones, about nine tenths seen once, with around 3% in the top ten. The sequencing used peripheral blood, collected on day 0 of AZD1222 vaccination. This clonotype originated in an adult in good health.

The DNA for the CDR3 is TGTGCCAGCACCCCCGAGGGTCACTCTGGGGCCAACGTCCTGACTTTC. The encoded protein is CASTPEGHSGANVLTF. The V and J genes are TRBV11-2 and TRBJ2-6; possible D gene TRBD2, 5 bases. CDR1 SGHAT and CDR2 FQNNGV come from the germline V gene. V lost 7 bases and J 0 bases, leaving 13 bases between the germline ends. This CDR3 region has 16 residues.